Given below is one TCR beta chain in context. This specimen belongs to a study of shared T cell receptors in the human thymus. Trimming left V 7 bases short and J 2 bases short, with 18 bases between. CDR3 length: 15 amino acids. Germline loops: CDR1 MDHEN, CDR2 SYDVKM. Some clones are missing from TCRdb's copy, which holds only in-frame ones; the method was immunoSEQ multiplex PCR. The repertoire includes 450,000 to 650,000 clones, more than 75% of them detected once, and more than 0.01% sits in the top ten. The sample was also linked to a second study, of human thymus T cells. That work states: Healthy Finnish infants having corrective surgery for congenital heart defects served as donors. From resections taken during corrective heart surgery, the thymus tissue was obtained. Use of V and J genes seemed skewed within the thymic and blood repertoires. Related research has reported that thymic repertoires overlap highly among unrelated individuals.

The chain couples TRBV28 to TRBJ2-7, with a possible D match to TRBD1 (6 bases). The material sequenced was thymocytes. The origin of this receptor is a boy under three years old with a congenital heart defect. The CDR3 loop reads CASTPQGHPTYEQYF. The CDR3 nucleotides are TGTGCCAGCACCCCCCAGGGACACCCAACCTACGAGCAGTACTTC.